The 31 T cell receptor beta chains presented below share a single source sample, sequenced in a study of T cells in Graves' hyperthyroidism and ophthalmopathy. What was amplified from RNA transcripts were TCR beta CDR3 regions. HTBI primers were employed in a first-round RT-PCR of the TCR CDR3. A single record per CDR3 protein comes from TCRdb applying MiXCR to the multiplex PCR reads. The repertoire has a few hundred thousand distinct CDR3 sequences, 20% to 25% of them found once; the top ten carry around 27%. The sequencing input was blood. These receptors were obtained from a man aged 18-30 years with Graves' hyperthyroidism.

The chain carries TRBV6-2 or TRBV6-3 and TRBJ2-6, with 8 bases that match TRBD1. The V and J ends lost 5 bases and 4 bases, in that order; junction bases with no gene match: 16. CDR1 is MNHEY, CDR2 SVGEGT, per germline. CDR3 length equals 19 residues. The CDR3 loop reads CASSPTGGQGARGANVLTF. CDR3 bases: TGTGCCAGCAGTCCAACAGGGGGTCAGGGGGCGCGAGGGGCCAACGTCCTGACTTTC.

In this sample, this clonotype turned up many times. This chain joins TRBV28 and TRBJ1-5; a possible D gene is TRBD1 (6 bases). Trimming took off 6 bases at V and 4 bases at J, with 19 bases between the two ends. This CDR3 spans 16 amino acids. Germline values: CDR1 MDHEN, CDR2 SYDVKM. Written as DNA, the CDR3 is TGTGCCAGCAGGGGGGCTACGTGGTTTAGGAATCAGCCCCAGCATTTT. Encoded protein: CASRGATWFRNQPQHF. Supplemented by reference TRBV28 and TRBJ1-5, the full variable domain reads DVKVTQSSRYLVKRTGEKVFLECVQDMDHENMFWYRQDPGLGLRLIYFSYDVKMKEKGDIPEGYSVSREKKERFSLILESASTNQTSMYLCASRGATWFRNQPQHFGDGTRLSIL.

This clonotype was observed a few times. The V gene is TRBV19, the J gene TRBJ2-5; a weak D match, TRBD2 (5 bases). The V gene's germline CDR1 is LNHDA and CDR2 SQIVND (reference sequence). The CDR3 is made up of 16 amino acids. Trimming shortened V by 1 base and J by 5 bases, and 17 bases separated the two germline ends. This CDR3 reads CASSIGGAEGPETQYF. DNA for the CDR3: TGTGCCAGTAGTATAGGAGGCGCCGAGGGCCCGGAGACCCAGTACTTC.

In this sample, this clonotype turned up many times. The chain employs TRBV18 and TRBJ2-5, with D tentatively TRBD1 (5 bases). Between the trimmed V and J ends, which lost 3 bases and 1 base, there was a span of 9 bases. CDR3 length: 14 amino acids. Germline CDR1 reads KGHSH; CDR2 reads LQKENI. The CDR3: CASSPRQTQETQYF. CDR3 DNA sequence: TGTGCCAGCTCACCCCGACAGACCCAAGAGACCCAGTACTTC.

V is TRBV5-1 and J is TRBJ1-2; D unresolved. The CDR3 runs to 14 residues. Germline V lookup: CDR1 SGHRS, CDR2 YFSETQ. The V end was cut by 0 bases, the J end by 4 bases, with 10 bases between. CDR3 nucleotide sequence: TGCGCCAGCAGCTTGGACCTTAGTGCCTATGGCTACACCTTC. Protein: CASSLDLSAYGYTF. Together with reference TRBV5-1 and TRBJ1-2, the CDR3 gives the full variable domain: KAGVTQTPRYLIKTRGQQVTLSCSPISGHRSVSWYQQTPGQGLQFLFEYFSETQRNKGNFPGRFSGRQFSNSRSEMNVSTLELGDSALYLCASSLDLSAYGYTFGSGTRLTVV.

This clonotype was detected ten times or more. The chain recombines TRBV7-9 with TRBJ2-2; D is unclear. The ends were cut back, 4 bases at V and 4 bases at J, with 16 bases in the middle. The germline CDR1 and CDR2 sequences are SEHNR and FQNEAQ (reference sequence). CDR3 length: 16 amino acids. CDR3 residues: CASSYLERSSTGELFF. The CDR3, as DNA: TGTGCCAGCAGCTACCTAGAGCGCAGTAGCACCGGGGAGCTGTTTTTT. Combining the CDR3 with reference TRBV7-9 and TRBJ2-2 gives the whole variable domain DTGVSQNPRHKITKRGQNVTFRCDPISEHNRLYWYRQTLGQGPEFLTYFQNEAQLEKSRLLSDRFSAERPKGSFSTLEIQRTEQGDSAMYLCASSYLERSSTGELFFGEGSRLTVL.

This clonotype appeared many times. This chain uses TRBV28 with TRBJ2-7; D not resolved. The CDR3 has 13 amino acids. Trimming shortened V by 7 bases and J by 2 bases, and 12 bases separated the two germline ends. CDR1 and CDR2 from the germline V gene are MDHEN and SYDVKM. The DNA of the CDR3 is TGTGCCAGCACCGCAGACGTTCCCTACGAGCAGTACTTC. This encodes CASTADVPYEQYF.

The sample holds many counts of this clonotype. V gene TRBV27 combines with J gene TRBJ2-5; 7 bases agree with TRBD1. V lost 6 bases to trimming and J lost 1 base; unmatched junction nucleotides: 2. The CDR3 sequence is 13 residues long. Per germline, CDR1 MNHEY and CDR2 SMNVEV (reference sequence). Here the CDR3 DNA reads TGTGCCAGCAGCTGGACAGGCCAAGAGACCCAGTACTTC. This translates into CASSWTGQETQYF.

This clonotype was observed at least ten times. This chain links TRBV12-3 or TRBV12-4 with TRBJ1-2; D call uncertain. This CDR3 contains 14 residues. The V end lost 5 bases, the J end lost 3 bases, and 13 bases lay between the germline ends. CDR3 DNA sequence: TGTGCCAGCAGTCGTCCGACAAAATACTATGGCTACACCTTC. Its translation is CASSRPTKYYGYTF.

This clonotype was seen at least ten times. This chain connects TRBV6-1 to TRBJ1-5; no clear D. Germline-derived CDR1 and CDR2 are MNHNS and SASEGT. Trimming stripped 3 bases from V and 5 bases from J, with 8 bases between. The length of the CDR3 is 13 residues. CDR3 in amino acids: CASSEWGYQPQHF. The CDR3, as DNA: TGTGCCAGCAGTGAGTGGGGTTATCAGCCCCAGCATTTT.

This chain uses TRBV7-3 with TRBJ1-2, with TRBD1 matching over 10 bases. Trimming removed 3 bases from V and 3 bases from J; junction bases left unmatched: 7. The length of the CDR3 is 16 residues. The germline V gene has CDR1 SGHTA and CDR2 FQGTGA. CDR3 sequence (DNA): TGTGCCAGCAGCTTGGGCGGGACAGGGGTGGACTATGGCTACACCTTC. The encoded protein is CASSLGGTGVDYGYTF.

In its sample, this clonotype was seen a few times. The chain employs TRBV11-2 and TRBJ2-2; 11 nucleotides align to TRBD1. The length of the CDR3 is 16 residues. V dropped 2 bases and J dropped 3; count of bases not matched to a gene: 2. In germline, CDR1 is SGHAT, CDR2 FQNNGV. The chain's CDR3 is CASSLWGQGDTGELFF. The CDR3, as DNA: TGTGCCAGCAGCTTATGGGGACAGGGGGACACCGGGGAGCTGTTTTTT.

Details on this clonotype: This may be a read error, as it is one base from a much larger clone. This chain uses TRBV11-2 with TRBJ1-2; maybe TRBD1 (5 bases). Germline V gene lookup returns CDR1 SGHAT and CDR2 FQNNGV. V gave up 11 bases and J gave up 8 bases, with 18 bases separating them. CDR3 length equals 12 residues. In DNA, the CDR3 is TGTGCCCAGAGGGGCTCAGGCGACGGCTACACCTTC. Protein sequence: CAQRGSGDGYTF. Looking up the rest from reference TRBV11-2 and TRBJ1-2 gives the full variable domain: EAGVAQSPRYKIIEKRQSVAFWCNPISGHATLYWYQQILGQGPKLLIQFQNNGVVDDSQLPKDRFSAERLKGVDSTLKIQPAKLEDSAVYLCAQRGSGDGYTFGSGTRLTVV.

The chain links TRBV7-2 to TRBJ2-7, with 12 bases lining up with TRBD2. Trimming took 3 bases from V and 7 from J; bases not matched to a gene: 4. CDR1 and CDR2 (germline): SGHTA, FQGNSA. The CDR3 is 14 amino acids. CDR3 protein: CASSFLAGGGEQYF. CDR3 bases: TGTGCCAGCAGCTTCCTAGCGGGAGGGGGTGAGCAGTACTTC.

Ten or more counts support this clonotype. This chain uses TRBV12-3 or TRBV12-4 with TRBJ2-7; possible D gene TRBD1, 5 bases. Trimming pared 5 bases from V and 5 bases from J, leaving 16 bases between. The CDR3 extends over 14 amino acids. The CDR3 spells CASSRGLQRDEQYF. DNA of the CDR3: TGTGCCAGCAGTAGGGGCCTACAGCGCGACGAGCAGTACTTC.

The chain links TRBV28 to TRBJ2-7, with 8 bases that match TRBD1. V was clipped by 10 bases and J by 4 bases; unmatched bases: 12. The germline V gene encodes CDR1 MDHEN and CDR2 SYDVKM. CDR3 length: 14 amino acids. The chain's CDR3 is CATTKAGGWYEQYF. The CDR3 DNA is TGTGCCACTACGAAGGCAGGGGGCTGGTACGAGCAGTACTTC.

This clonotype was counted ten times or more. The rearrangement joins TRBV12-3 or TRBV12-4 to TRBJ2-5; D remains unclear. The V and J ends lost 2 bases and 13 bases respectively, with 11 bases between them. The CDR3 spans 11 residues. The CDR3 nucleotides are TGTGCCAGCAGTTTAAGAGGAAAGTCGTACTTC. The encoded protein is CASSLRGKSYF.

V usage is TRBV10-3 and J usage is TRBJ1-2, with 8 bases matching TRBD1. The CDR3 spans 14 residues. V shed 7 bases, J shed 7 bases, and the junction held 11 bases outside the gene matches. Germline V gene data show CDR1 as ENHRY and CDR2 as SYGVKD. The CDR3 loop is CAITATGAFVGYTF. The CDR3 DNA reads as TGTGCCATCACTGCGACAGGGGCTTTTGTTGGCTACACCTTC.

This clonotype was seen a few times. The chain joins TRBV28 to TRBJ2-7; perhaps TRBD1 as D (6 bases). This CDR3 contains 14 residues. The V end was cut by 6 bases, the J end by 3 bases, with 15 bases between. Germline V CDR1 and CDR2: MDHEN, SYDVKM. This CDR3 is CASRIPGQSYEQYF. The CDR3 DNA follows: TGTGCCAGCAGAATTCCGGGACAAAGCTACGAGCAGTACTTC.

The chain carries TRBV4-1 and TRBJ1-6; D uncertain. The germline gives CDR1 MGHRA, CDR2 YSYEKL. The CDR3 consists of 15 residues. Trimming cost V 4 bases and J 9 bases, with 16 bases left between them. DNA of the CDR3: TGCGCCAGCAGCCCTTTTGGGGTATCGGGTTCACCCCTCCACTTT. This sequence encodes CASSPFGVSGSPLHF.

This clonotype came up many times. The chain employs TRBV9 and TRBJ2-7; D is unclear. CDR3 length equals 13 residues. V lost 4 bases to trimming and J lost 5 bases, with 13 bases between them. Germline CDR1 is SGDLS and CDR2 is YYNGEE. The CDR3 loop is CASSLTGLNEQYF. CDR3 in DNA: TGTGCCAGCAGCCTCACTGGGCTAAACGAGCAGTACTTC. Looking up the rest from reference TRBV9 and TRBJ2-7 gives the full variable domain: DSGVTQTPKHLITATGQRVTLRCSPRSGDLSVYWYQQSLDQGLQFLIQYYNGEERAKGNILERFSAQQFPDLHSELNLSSLELGDSALYFCASSLTGLNEQYFGPGTRLTVT.

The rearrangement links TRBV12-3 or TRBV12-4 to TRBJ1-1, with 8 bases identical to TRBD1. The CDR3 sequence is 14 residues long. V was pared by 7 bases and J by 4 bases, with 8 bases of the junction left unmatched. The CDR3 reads CASTPWTGPTEAFF. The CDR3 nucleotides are TGTGCCAGCACCCCGTGGACAGGGCCCACTGAAGCTTTCTTT.

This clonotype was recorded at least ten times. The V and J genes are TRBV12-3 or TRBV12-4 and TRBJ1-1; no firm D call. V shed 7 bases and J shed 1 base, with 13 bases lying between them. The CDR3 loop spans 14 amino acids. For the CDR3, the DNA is TGTGCCAGCAAAACGGACGGAAGGAACACTGAAGCTTTCTTT. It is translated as CASKTDGRNTEAFF.

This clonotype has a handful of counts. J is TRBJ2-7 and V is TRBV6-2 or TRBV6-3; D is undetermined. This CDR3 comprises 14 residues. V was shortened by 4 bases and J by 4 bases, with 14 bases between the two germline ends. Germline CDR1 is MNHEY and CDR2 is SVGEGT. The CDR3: CASSSPSMGYEQYF. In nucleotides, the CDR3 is TGTGCCAGCAGTTCCCCGAGTATGGGGTACGAGCAGTACTTC.

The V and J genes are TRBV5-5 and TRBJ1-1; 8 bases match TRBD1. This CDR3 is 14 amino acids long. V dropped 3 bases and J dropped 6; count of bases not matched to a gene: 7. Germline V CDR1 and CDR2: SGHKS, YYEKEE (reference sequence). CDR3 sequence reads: CASSSIQGGPEAFF. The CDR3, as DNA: TGTGCCAGCAGCTCCATACAGGGGGGGCCTGAAGCTTTCTTT.

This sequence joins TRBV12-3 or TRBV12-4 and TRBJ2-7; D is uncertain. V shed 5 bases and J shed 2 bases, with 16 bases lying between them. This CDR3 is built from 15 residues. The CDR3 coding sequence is TGTGCCAGCAGTCGTCGTTTGGACCGGGCCTACGAGCAGTACTTC. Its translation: CASSRRLDRAYEQYF.

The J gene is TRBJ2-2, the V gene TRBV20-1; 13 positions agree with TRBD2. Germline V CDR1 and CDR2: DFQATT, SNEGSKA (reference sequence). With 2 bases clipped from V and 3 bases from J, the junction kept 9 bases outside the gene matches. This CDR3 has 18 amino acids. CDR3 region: CSARSGLAGDSHTGELFF. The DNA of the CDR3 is TGCAGTGCTAGATCCGGACTAGCGGGAGATTCGCACACCGGGGAGCTGTTTTTT.

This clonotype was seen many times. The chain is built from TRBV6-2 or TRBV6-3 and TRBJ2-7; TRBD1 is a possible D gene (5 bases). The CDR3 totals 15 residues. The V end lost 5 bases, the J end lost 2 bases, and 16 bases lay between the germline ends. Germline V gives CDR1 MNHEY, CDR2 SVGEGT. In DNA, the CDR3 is TGTGCCAGCAGTCATCAACCGAGACAGCCCTACGAGCAGTACTTC. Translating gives CASSHQPRQPYEQYF.

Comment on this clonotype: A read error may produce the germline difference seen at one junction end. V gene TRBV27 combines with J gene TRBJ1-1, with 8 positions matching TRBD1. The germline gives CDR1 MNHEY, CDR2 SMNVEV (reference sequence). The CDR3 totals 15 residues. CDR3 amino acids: CASIGPGQENTGAFF. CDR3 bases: TGTGCCAGCATTGGTCCGGGACAGGAGAACACTGGAGCTTTCTTT.

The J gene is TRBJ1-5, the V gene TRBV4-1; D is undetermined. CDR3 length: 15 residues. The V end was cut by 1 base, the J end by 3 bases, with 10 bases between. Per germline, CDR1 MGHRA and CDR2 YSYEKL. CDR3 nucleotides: TGCGCCAGCAGCCAAGCGTTAGTCGTCAATCAGCCCCAGCATTTT. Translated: CASSQALVVNQPQHF.

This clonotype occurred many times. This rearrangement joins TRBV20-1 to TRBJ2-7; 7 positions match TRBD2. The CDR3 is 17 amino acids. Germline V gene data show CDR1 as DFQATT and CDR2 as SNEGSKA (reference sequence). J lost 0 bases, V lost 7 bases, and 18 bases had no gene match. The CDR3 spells CSVGGERMGKSSYEQYF. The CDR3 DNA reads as TGCAGTGTTGGGGGGGAGCGAATGGGGAAAAGCTCCTACGAGCAGTACTTC.